This TCR beta chain was obtained from a study of vaccination and CD4 T cells after COVID-19 (dated by TCRdb to 2022 to 2024). About the full investigation: Convalescent patients had a positive SARS-CoV-2 result on nasal swab PCR, and of these patients, under ten had mild disease and one had severe disease. Each participant got two doses of either the Pfizer-BioNTech BNT162b2 vaccine (n=8) or the Moderna mRNA-1273 vaccine (n=2). The convalescent cohort included six males and four females, with two Hispanic individuals, seven Caucasians, two Asians and one multiracial person. Post-vaccine blood samples were obtained a median of approximately 70 days after the second vaccine dose, with a range of about 12 to 241 days. Overlapping spike peptide pools from SARS-CoV-2 and from the common cold coronaviruses HCoV-NL63, HCoV-OC43 and HCoV-229E were used as culture stimuli. Control cultures used a CEFX viral epitope pool as positive control, an HIV-1 Nef peptide pool as negative control, or no peptide. Post-COVID blood samples were collected from convalescent patients a median of around 100 days after diagnosis, with a range of about 30 to 180 days. In approximately eleven COVID-19 convalescent patients and several infection-naive healthy vaccine recipients, the spike-specific CD4+ TCR repertoire before mRNA vaccination was compared with the repertoire after mRNA vaccination. Results the study describes overall, beyond this receptor: Of the vaccine-specific clones found in convalescent patients, nearly all (304 of 307) were mono-reactive for SARS-CoV-2 spike instead of being cross-reactive with common cold coronaviruses. Among the post-vaccine SARS-CoV-2-reactive clones in convalescent patients, a median around 90% showed up only after vaccination, which suggests vaccine-specific priming. Relatively few convalescent patients were included in the study, and early timepoints after natural infection were not analyzed. The median count of SARS-CoV-2-reactive clonotypes went up from roughly 21 after infection to roughly 38 after vaccination, although the change was not significant.

The method behind the library was PCR. At the Johns Hopkins FTIC core, DNA from the cultured CD4+ T cells underwent TCR sequencing with the Oncomine TCR Beta short-read assay. Genomic DNA was extracted from the cultured CD4+ T cells with the QIAamp micro DNA kit. The Oncomine TCR Beta libraries from cultured CD4+ T cells were pooled using unique dual indexes and then sequenced on an Illumina iSeq 100. As for the authors' bioinformatics: Non-productive sequences were filtered out, and CDR3s that did not start with C, did not end with F or W, or were shorter than 7 amino acids were discarded. Antigen-specific clonotypes were identified using the MANAFEST web application through comparison of peptide-stimulated wells with reference and other culture wells. For a clone to be called positive, the clone needed an FDR below 0.05, an odds ratio above 5, and a productive frequency above 0.1% in at least two of three replicate wells. A clonotype counted as cross-reactive if it showed significant expansion both in the SARS-CoV-2 spike wells and in at least one common cold coronavirus spike condition. CDR3 homology was assessed with Levenshtein distances (stringdist) and unrooted phylogenetic trees (ape) in R version 3.6.1. The public reads were quality trimmed at Q25 with fastp and then assembled into clones with MiXCR by TCRdb, keeping productive beta chains. Merged by CDR3 protein, the rows form single entries marked with the most common genes and DNA. TCRdb's processing, not the authors', yielded these V and J calls. The sample yields 8,500 to 13,000 distinct CDR3 sequences; approximately 80% were counted once. The leading ten clones occupy around 19% of the sample.

The treatment or condition label of this sample denotes: roughly 10-day PBMC culture with coronavirus spike peptide pools or control peptides (ViraFEST assay). The ViraFEST assay, used in the study, expanded antigen-specific T cells with peptide pools and then identified the expanded clonotypes through TCR sequencing. The convalescent patients' positive SARS-CoV-2 PCR tests fell between March and December 2020, which was before the Alpha, Beta and Delta variants emerged in the United States. Each well held some 2 million PBMCs cultured in IMDM containing approximately 5% human AB serum and around 10 IU/ml IL-2, with around 9.7 ug/ml peptide pools added. Half of the culture medium was replaced with fresh IL-2-containing medium on days 3 and 7. After around 11 days of culture, CD4+ T cells were isolated by negative selection using the EasySep CD4+ T cell isolation kit. Ficoll-Paque Plus gradient centrifugation was used to isolate PBMCs from whole blood, and the isolated PBMCs were then either used fresh or cryopreserved at -140C. Triplicate wells were generally used for each culture condition.

The germline V gene (reference sequence) provides CDR1 LNHDA and CDR2 SQIVND. The CDR3 runs 12 amino acids, cysteine and phenylalanine included. Only the CDR3 part of the read is kept: 36 bases, read in frame from the first base. Trimming at the junction amounts to 11 bases on V and 4 bases on J, and the germline ends lie 12 bases apart. Comments on this clonotype: The antigen this receptor binds is unknown. No base quality information exists; no much larger clone differs at one position.

The sequence joins TRBV19 to TRBJ1-5; the D gene lacks a confident call. The sequence came from a human donor who had recovered from COVID-19. Sequencing used CD4+ T cells from blood, cultured in vitro. CDR3 protein: CASRRRNQPQHF. The nucleotides are TGTGCCTCCAGAAGGCGGAATCAGCCCCAGCATTTT. Joined to the reference TRBV19 and TRBJ1-5 proteins, this CDR3 gives the full variable domain: DGGITQSPKYLFRKEGQNVTLSCEQNLNHDAMYWYRQDPGQGLRLIYYSQIVNDFQKGDIAEGYSVSREKKESFPLTVTSAQKNPTAFYLCASRRRNQPQHFGDGTRLSIL.